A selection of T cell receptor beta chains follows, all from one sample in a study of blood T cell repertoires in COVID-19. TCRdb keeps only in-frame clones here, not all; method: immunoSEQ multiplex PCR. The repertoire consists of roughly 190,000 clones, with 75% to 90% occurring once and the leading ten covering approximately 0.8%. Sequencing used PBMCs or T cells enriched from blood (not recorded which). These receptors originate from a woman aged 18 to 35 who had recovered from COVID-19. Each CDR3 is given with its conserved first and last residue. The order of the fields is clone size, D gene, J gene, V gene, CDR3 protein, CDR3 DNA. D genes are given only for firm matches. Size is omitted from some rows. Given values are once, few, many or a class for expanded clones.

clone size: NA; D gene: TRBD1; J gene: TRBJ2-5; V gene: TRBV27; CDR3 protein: CASSSGGAQTQYF; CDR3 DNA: TGTGCCAGCAGTTCAGGGGGCGCGCAGACCCAGTACTTC
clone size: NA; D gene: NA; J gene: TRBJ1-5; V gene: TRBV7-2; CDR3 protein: CASSLGGGSNQPQHF; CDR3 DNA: TGTGCCAGCAGCTTAGGGGGGGGAAGCAATCAGCCCCAGCATTTT
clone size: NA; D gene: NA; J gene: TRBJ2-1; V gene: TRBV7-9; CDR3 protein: CASSKTTGNSYNEQFF; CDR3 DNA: TGTGCCAGCAGCAAAACCACAGGGAACTCCTACAATGAGCAGTTCTTC
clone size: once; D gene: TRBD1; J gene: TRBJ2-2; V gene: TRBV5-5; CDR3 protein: CASSLAGTGRGTGELFF; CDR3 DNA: TGTGCCAGCAGCTTGGCCGGGACAGGGCGCGGCACCGGGGAGCTGTTTTTT
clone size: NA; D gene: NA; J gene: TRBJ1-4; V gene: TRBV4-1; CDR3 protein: CASSRIGLKEKLFF; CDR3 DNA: TGCGCCAGCAGCCGTATCGGGTTGAAGGAAAAACTGTTTTTT
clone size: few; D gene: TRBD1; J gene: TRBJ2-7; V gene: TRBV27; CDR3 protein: CASSKGPGGWDEQYF; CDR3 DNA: TGTGCCAGCAGCAAGGGGCCAGGGGGCTGGGACGAGCAGTACTTC
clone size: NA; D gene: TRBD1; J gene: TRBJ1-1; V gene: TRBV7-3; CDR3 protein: CASSVQGADTEAFF; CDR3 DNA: TGTGCCAGCAGCGTACAGGGGGCAGACACTGAAGCTTTCTTT
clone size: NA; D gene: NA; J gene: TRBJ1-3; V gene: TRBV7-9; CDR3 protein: CASSSSNNSGNTIYF; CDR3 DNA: TGTGCCAGCAGCTCATCCAACAACTCTGGAAACACCATATATTTT
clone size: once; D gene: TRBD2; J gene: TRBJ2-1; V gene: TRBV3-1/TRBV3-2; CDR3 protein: CASSQGRLAGSSYNEQFF; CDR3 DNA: TGTGCCAGCAGCCAAGGACGTCTAGCGGGAAGCTCCTACAATGAGCAGTTCTTC
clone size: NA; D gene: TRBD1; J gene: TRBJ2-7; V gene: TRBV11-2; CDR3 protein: CASNDYPSRQGSIYEQYF; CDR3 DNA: TGTGCCAGCAACGACTATCCGAGTAGACAGGGGTCTATCTACGAGCAGTACTTC
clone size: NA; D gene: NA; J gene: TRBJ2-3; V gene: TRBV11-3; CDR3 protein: CASSLGGGTTDTQYF; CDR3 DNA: TGTGCCAGCAGCTTAGGAGGCGGGACCACAGATACGCAGTATTTT
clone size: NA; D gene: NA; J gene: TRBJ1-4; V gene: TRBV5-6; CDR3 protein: CASSLAQGRIFEKLFF; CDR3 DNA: TGTGCCAGCAGCTTGGCTCAGGGGAGAATTTTCGAAAAACTGTTTTTT
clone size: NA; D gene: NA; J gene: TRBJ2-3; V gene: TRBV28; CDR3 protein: CASSGRIGSLDTQYF; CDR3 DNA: TGTGCCAGCAGTGGCCGGATCGGGAGTTTGGATACGCAGTATTTT
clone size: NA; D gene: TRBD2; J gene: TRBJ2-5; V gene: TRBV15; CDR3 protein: CATSTSPMMAGEETQYF; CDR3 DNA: TGTGCCACCAGCACCAGCCCGATGATGGCGGGAGAAGAGACCCAGTACTTC
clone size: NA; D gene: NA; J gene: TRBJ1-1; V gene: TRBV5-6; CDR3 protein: CASSLRRLNTEAFF; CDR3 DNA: TGTGCCAGCAGCTTGAGGCGGTTGAACACTGAAGCTTTCTTT
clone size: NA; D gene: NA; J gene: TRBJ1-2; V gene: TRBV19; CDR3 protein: CASSTGEANYGYTF; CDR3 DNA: TGTGCCAGTAGTACAGGGGAAGCTAACTATGGCTACACCTTC
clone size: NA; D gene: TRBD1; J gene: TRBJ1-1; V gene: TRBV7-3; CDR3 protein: CASSPGTAEAFF; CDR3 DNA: TGTGCCAGCAGCCCCGGGACAGCCGAAGCTTTCTTT
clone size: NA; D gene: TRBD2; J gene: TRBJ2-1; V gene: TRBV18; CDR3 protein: CASSRTSENALYNEQFF; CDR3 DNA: TGTGCCAGCTCAAGGACTAGCGAGAACGCTCTCTACAATGAGCAGTTCTTC
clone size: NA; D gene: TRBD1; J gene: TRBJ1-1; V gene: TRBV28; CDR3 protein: CASTRQGPMNTEAFF; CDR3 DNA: TGTGCCAGCACCAGACAGGGGCCAATGAACACTGAAGCTTTCTTT
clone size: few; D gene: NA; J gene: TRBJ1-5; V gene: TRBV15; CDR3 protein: CATSRDRGYQPQHF; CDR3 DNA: TGTGCCACCAGCAGAGATAGGGGTTATCAGCCCCAGCATTTT
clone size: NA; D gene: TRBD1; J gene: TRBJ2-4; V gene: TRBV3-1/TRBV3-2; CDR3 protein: CASSPHPKGAASKNIQYF; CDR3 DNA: TGTGCCAGCAGCCCTCATCCGAAGGGGGCGGCGTCCAAAAACATTCAGTACTTC
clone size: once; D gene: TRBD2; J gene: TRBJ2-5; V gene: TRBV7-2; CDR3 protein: CASSTPGTSQETQYF; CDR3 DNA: TGTGCCAGCAGCACCCCCGGGACTAGTCAAGAGACCCAGTACTTC
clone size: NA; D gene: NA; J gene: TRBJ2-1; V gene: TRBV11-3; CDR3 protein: CASSLVGNSPGEQFF; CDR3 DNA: TGTGCCAGCAGTCTAGTCGGGAACAGCCCCGGTGAGCAGTTCTTC
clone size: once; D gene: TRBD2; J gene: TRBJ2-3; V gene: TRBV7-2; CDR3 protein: CASSIRSSGLASSTDTQYF; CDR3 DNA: TGTGCCAGCAGCATAAGATCCTCGGGACTAGCTTCTAGCACAGATACGCAGTATTTT
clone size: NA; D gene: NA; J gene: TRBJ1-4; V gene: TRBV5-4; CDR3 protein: CASSPRGPADEKLFF; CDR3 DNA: TGTGCCAGCAGCCCGCGGGGCCCAGCGGATGAAAAACTGTTTTTT
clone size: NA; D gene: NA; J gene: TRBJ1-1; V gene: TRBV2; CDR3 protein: CASSVKGAYYAFF; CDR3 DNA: TGTGCCAGCAGTGTTAAAGGGGCGTACTATGCTTTCTTT
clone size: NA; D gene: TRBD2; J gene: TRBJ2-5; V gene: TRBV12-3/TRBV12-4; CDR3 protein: CASWTGGPKTQYF; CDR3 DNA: TGTGCCAGCTGGACGGGAGGGCCGAAGACCCAGTACTTC
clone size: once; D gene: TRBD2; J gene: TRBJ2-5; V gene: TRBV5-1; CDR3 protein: CASSEGLAGVRETQYF; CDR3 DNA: TGCGCCAGCAGCGAGGGACTAGCGGGTGTCCGGGAGACCCAGTACTTC
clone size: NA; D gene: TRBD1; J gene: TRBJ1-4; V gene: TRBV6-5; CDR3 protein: CASRDREAEKLFF; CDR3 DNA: TGTGCCAGCAGGGACAGGGAGGCTGAAAAACTGTTTTTT
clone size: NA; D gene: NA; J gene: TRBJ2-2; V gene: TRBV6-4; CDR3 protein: CASSDSMSTGELFF; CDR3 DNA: TGTGCCAGCAGTGACTCTATGAGCACCGGGGAGCTGTTTTTT
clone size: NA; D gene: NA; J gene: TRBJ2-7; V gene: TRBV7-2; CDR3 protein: CASSLDSRLYEQYF; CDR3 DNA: TGTGCCAGCAGCTTAGATTCCAGACTCTACGAGCAGTACTTC
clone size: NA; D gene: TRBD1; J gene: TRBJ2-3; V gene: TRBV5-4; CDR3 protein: CASRTGTGDPFITDTQYF; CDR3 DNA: TGTGCCAGCAGGACCGGGACAGGGGATCCCTTTATCACAGATACGCAGTATTTT
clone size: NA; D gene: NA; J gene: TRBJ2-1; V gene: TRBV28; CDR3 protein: CASSPFNSDEQFF; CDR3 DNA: TGTGCCAGCAGTCCATTTAATAGCGATGAGCAGTTCTTC
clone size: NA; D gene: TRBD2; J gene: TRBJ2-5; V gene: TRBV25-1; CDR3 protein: CATPAGGPQSQETQYF; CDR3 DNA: TGTGCCACCCCAGCGGGGGGCCCCCAATCCCAAGAGACCCAGTACTTC
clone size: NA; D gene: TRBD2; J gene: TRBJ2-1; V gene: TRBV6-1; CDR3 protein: CASSERAASGKYEQFF; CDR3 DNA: TGTGCCAGCAGTGAAAGAGCGGCTAGCGGGAAGTATGAGCAGTTCTTC
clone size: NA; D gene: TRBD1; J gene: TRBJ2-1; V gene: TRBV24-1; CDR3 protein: CATSDSGGAGYNEQFF; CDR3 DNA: TGTGCCACCAGTGATTCAGGGGGCGCGGGGTACAATGAGCAGTTCTTC
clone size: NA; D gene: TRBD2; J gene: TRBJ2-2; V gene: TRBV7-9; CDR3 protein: CASSLRLEREFTGELFF; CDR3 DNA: TGTGCCAGCAGCCTACGACTCGAGCGGGAGTTCACCGGGGAGCTGTTTTTT
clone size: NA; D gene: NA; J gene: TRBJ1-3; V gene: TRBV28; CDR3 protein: CASSSPGEISGNTIYF; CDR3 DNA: TGTGCCAGCAGTTCCCCAGGGGAGATCTCTGGAAACACCATATATTTT
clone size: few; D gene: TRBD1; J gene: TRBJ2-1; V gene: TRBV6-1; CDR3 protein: CASSADRQGRYYNEQFF; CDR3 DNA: TGTGCCAGCAGTGCGGACCGACAGGGACGGTACTACAATGAGCAGTTCTTC
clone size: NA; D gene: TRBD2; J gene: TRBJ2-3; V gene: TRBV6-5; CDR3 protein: CASAKRETDTQYF; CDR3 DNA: TGTGCCAGCGCGAAGCGGGAGACAGATACGCAGTATTTT
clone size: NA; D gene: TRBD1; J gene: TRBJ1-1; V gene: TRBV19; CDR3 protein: CASREGAYPYTEAFF; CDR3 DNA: TGTGCCAGTAGGGAGGGGGCCTATCCTTACACTGAAGCTTTCTTT
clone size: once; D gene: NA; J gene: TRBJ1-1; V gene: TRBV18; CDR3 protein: CASSPPWRAQNTEAFF; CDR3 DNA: TGTGCCAGCTCACCACCCTGGAGGGCGCAGAACACTGAAGCTTTCTTT
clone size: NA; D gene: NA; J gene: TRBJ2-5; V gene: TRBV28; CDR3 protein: CASSLFSNLQETQYF; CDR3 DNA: TGTGCCAGCAGTTTATTCTCGAATCTACAAGAGACCCAGTACTTC
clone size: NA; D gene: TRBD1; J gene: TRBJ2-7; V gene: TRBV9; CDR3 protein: CASSVTGGPYEQYF; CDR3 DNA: TGTGCCAGCAGCGTTACAGGGGGTCCCTACGAGCAGTACTTC
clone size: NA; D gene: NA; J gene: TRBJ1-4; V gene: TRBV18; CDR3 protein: CASSPGRGRNEKLFF; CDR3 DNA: TGTGCCAGCTCCCCAGGGAGGGGACGTAATGAAAAACTGTTTTTT
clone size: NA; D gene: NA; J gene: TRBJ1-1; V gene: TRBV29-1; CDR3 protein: CSVAHWGDSNTEAFF; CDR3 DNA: TGCAGCGTCGCCCATTGGGGAGACTCGAACACTGAAGCTTTCTTT
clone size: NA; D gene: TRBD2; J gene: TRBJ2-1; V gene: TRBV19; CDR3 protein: CASAASGKDEQFF; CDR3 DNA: TGTGCCAGTGCAGCTAGCGGGAAGGATGAGCAGTTCTTC
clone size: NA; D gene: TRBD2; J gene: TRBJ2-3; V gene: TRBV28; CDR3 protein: CASSLFQGLASTDTQYF; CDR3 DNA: TGTGCCAGCAGTTTATTTCAAGGACTAGCGAGCACAGATACGCAGTATTTT
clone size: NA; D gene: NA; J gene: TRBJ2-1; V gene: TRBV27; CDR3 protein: CASSLTGPNEQFF; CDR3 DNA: TGTGCCAGCAGTTTAACAGGGCCGAATGAGCAGTTCTTC